This T cell receptor (beta chain) was captured in a study of human T cells and chemical hapten exposure. The wider study: Per-sample TCR yield variation was attributed mainly to small pooled library volume differences.

Unfractionated whole blood was the source of the extracted total RNA. This clonotype came up many times. What it binds is unknown. Points from the study as a whole: The number of TCRs over 1 in 1000 frequency stayed unchanged after DPC.

For the library, individual cDNA molecules each received unique molecular identifiers. As originally analysed: A per-sample median of roughly 96,000 TCRs was observed, with counts ranging from about 20,000 to 750,000. TCRdb reanalysed the 5' RACE reads using MiXCR and keeps one entry per CDR3 protein. Here the V and J calls rest on TCRdb's processing, not on the authors' analysis. The sample consists of some 150,000 distinct CDR3 sequences, roughly 4% of them appearing once. With 2 bases removed from V and 4 bases from J, the gap between germline ends came to 6 bases. CDR1 and CDR2 from the germline V gene are MNHEY and SVGAGI. This CDR3 contains 13 residues.

The chain couples TRBV6-5 to TRBJ2-1, with D unclear. This clonotype was obtained from a female donor in good health. The CDR3 DNA reads as TGTGCCAGCAGTTACGATGGATACAATGAGCAGTTCTTC. Its translation is CASSYDGYNEQFF.